Below, 26 T cell receptor beta chains from the same sample are listed, as sequenced in a study of blood T cell repertoires in COVID-19. Assay: immunoSEQ multiplex PCR; the TCRdb copy retains only in-frame clones and omits some. The top ten clones hold around 0.9% of a sample with around 470,000 clones, 89% of them seen once. Material: peripheral blood. The origin of the receptors is a man younger than 35 with COVID-19, enrolled during active disease.

The chain uses TRBV5-4 and TRBJ1-2, with TRBD1 matching over 9 bases. The CDR3 consists of 12 residues. Germline V gene lookup returns CDR1 SGHNT and CDR2 YYREEE (reference sequence). V gave up 7 bases and J gave up 7 bases; unmatched junction bases: 5. As DNA, the CDR3 is TGTGCCAGCTTCGAGACAGGGGGTGGCTACACCTTC. It codes for CASFETGGGYTF. The full variable domain, rest sourced from reference TRBV5-4 and TRBJ1-2, is ETGVTQSPTHLIKTRGQQVTLRCSSQSGHNTVSWYQQALGQGPQFIFQYYREEENGRGNFPPRFSGLQFPNYSSELNVNALELDDSALYLCASFETGGGYTFGSGTRLTVV.

Remarks on this clone: The sample carries other DNA sequences with the same CDR3. This chain links TRBV20-1 with TRBJ2-7; TRBD2 matches 8 bases. The germline V gene has CDR1 DFQATT and CDR2 SNEGSKA (reference sequence). V shed 6 bases, J shed 2 bases, and the junction held 0 bases outside the gene matches. This CDR3 comprises 11 residues. CDR3 bases: TGCAGTGCAGCGGGGGCCTACGAGCAGTACTTC. Encoded protein: CSAAGAYEQYF.

The V call is TRBV6-2 or TRBV6-3, the J call TRBJ1-2, with 7 bases aligning to TRBD1. The CDR3 is 15 amino acids. The germline V gene encodes CDR1 MNHEY and CDR2 SVGEGT. V dropped 5 bases and J dropped 2; count of bases not matched to a gene: 8. DNA for the CDR3: TGTGCCAGCAGTCTTCGGACGACAGGGAACTATGGCTACACCTTC. This encodes CASSLRTTGNYGYTF.

In this sample, this clone turned up once. V and J are TRBV2 and TRBJ1-2, with D possibly matching TRBD1 (5 bases). The CDR3 sequence is 14 residues long. V was clipped by 6 bases and J by 1 base, with 12 bases between them. The germline gives CDR1 SNHLY, CDR2 FYNNEI. The CDR3 nucleotides read TGTGCCAGCAGCGAGTATCAGGGTAACTATGGCTACACCTTC. Translation gives CASSEYQGNYGYTF.

This clone showed up just once. J is TRBJ2-3 and V is TRBV30, with D unclear. The CDR3 sequence is 12 residues long. CDR1 is GTSNPN and CDR2 is SVGIG in the germline V gene (reference sequence). V was pared by 0 bases and J by 6 bases, with 7 bases between. This chain's CDR3 is CAWSVRADTQYF. CDR3 DNA sequence: TGTGCCTGGAGTGTACGTGCGGATACGCAGTATTTT.

This clone showed up just once. The chain is built from TRBV12-3 or TRBV12-4 and TRBJ2-7, with 9 bases identical to TRBD1. This CDR3 is 12 amino acids long. V shed 5 bases and J 5 bases; nucleotides not matched to a gene: 1. CDR3 DNA: TGTGCCAGCAGTCGGGACAGGGACGAGCAGTACTTC. Translation: CASSRDRDEQYF.

In DNA form, the CDR3 reads TGTGCCAGCAGTCCAGAGCTGGGGCGAAACACCATATATTTT. It translates to CASSPELGRNTIYF. The rearrangement links TRBV6-5 to TRBJ1-3; a possible D gene is TRBD1 (5 bases). The CDR3 covers 14 residues. V shed 5 bases and J shed 5 bases, with 13 bases lying between them. Germline V gene lookup returns CDR1 MNHEY and CDR2 SVGAGI.

The chain is built from TRBV15 and TRBJ1-4, with D possibly being TRBD1 (6 bases). V was clipped by 1 base and J by 0 bases, with 9 bases between them. Germline CDR1 reads LNHNV; CDR2 reads YYDKDF (reference sequence). The CDR3 contains 16 residues. The DNA of the CDR3 is TGTGCCACCAGCAGAGCCAGGGGTGCAACTAATGAAAAACTGTTTTTT. Its translation: CATSRARGATNEKLFF. The full variable domain, its missing parts supplied by reference TRBV15 and TRBJ1-4, is DAMVIQNPRYQVTQFGKPVTLSCSQTLNHNVMYWYQQKSSQAPKLLFHYYDKDFNNEADTPDNFQSRRPNTSFCFLDIRSPGLGDTAMYLCATSRARGATNEKLFFGSGTQLSVL.

V is TRBV27 and J is TRBJ2-1, with no clear D. CDR1 and CDR2 (germline): MNHEY, SMNVEV (reference sequence). The CDR3 has 11 residues. V lost 8 bases and J lost 1, with 3 bases in between. For the CDR3, the DNA is TGTGCCAGCCGGTCCTACAATGAGCAGTTCTTC. Protein product: CASRSYNEQFF.

The gene calls are TRBV7-6 and TRBJ2-2; D uncertain. Germline-derived CDR1 and CDR2 are SGHVS and FNYEAQ. CDR3 length: 14 residues. Trimming left V 4 bases short and J 0 bases short, with 6 bases between. The CDR3 reads CASSSATNTGELFF. Here the CDR3 DNA reads TGTGCCAGCAGCTCAGCCACGAACACCGGGGAGCTGTTTTTT.

The chain couples TRBV18 to TRBJ2-1; 13 bases are shared with TRBD2. The germline gives CDR1 KGHSH, CDR2 LQKENI. This CDR3 is 15 amino acids long. Trimming cost V 6 bases and J 6 bases; bases outside gene matches: 5. CDR3 in amino acids: CASSTTSGRANEQFF. The DNA for the CDR3 is TGTGCCAGCTCGACAACTAGCGGGAGGGCCAATGAGCAGTTCTTC.

This sequence joins TRBV6-1 and TRBJ2-7; D gene ambiguous. The germline gives CDR1 MNHNS, CDR2 SASEGT. The CDR3 extends over 14 amino acids. The V end lost 0 bases, the J end lost 3 bases, and 9 bases lay between the germline ends. The CDR3 protein is CASSEAGGHYEQYF. The CDR3 DNA is TGTGCCAGCAGTGAAGCTGGTGGCCACTACGAGCAGTACTTC.

This chain links TRBV2 with TRBJ2-7, with 8 bases lining up with TRBD1. V lost 6 bases and J lost 3; bases outside the gene matches: 7. The length of the CDR3 is 14 residues. CDR1 is SNHLY and CDR2 is FYNNEI in the germline V gene. The CDR3 sequence is CASSPQGVGYEQYF. The DNA of the CDR3 is TGTGCCAGCAGCCCACAGGGGGTCGGCTACGAGCAGTACTTC.

The chain links TRBV6-5 to TRBJ2-3, with 9 positions matching TRBD1. The CDR3 runs 15 residues. Germline CDR1 and CDR2: MNHEY and SVGAGI. V was pared by 2 bases and J by 6 bases, with 6 bases of the junction left unmatched. The CDR3 is CASSYQGQGGDTQYF. CDR3 nucleotide sequence: TGTGCCAGCAGTTACCAGGGACAGGGCGGCGATACGCAGTATTTT.

This clone was counted between two and nine times. One end of the junction does not line up with germline, which may come from a read error. The same CDR3 can be traced to other DNA sequences in this sample. The rearrangement links TRBV7-9 to TRBJ2-1; D not resolved. The CDR3 is 13 amino acids. Germline V lookup: CDR1 SEHNR, CDR2 FQNEAQ (reference sequence). CDR3 protein: CASRLAGYNEQFF. The CDR3 coding sequence is TGTGCCAGCAGGTTAGCCGGTTACAATGAGCAGTTCTTC.

This clone was detected only once. This sequence joins TRBV2 and TRBJ1-5; D remains unclear. The CDR3 loop spans 15 amino acids. The V gene lost 4 bases and the J gene lost 0 bases, with 10 bases spanning the gap. Germline loops: CDR1 SNHLY, CDR2 FYNNEI. CDR3 DNA sequence: TGTGCCAGCAGTGTTAGAACGGGTAGCAATCAGCCCCAGCATTTT. This gives the protein CASSVRTGSNQPQHF.

This rearrangement joins TRBV7-9 to TRBJ2-7, with TRBD1 matching 11 bases. Germline CDR1 is SEHNR and CDR2 is FQNEAQ (reference sequence). The ends lost 5 bases at V and 4 bases at J; junction bases unmatched: 7. The CDR3 spans 15 residues. The CDR3 sequence is CASSPGTGGFYEQYF. Written as DNA, the CDR3 is TGTGCCAGCAGCCCCGGGACAGGGGGTTTTTACGAGCAGTACTTC.

Points on this clone: Other DNA sequences in the same sample also yield this CDR3. J is TRBJ2-3 and V is TRBV30; maybe TRBD2 (6 bases). The V end lost 0 bases, the J end lost 3 bases, and 7 bases lay between the germline ends. This CDR3 region has 13 residues. CDR1 and CDR2 from the germline V gene are GTSNPN and SVGIG (reference sequence). The CDR3, as DNA: TGTGCCTGGAGTGTGGGGGGAACAGATACGCAGTATTTT. Translated: CAWSVGGTDTQYF.

This clone was picked up a small number of times. The rearrangement uses TRBV6-5 and TRBJ2-2; 8 bases are shared with TRBD1. Germline loops: CDR1 MNHEY, CDR2 SVGAGI. V gave up 2 bases and J gave up 4 bases; unmatched junction bases: 3. The CDR3 contains 15 residues. CDR3 protein: CASSYRQGTTGELFF. The CDR3, as DNA: TGTGCCAGCAGTTACAGACAGGGGACCACCGGGGAGCTGTTTTTT.

This clone is a singleton in its sample. The chain has TRBV3-1 (or the pseudogene TRBV3-2) and TRBJ2-7; D might be TRBD1 (6 bases). The V gene's germline CDR1 is LGHDT and CDR2 YNNKEL (reference sequence). This CDR3 is built from 15 residues. V gave up 4 bases and J gave up 3 bases, with 16 bases separating them. CDR3 DNA: TGTGCCAGCAGCCTGGGACACACCTCAATCTACGAGCAGTACTTC. Translating gives CASSLGHTSIYEQYF.

The CDR3 sequence is CASRPLGHWKLFF. The CDR3 nucleotides are TGTGCCAGCAGGCCCCTGGGACATTGGAAACTGTTTTTT. The rearrangement links TRBV6-5 to TRBJ1-4; TRBD1 is a possible D gene (6 bases). Germline V gene lookup returns CDR1 MNHEY and CDR2 SVGAGI. CDR3 length: 13 amino acids. V lost 6 bases, J lost 11 bases, and 16 bases lay in between.

The V call is TRBV5-1, the J call TRBJ2-1; 12 positions match TRBD2. The V gene's germline CDR1 is SGHRS and CDR2 YFSETQ. CDR3 size: 15 residues. V was clipped by 4 bases and J by 9 bases; unmatched bases: 8. The CDR3 here is CASSLRLAGESEQFF. CDR3 sequence (DNA): TGCGCCAGCAGCCTACGACTAGCGGGGGAGAGTGAGCAGTTCTTC.

CDR3 residues: CASSLGDLDTDTQYF. The CDR3 bases are TGTGCCAGCAGCTTAGGGGACTTGGACACAGATACGCAGTATTTT. The V gene is TRBV7-9, the J gene TRBJ2-3; the D gene is possibly TRBD2 (6 bases). This CDR3 region has 15 residues. V shed 1 base and J shed 2 bases, with 10 bases lying between them. Germline assignment: CDR1 SEHNR and CDR2 FQNEAQ (reference sequence).

The gene calls are TRBV28 and TRBJ2-7; tentatively, D is TRBD2 (7 bases). Trimming cost V 8 bases and J 1 base, with 21 bases left between them. The germline V gene has CDR1 MDHEN and CDR2 SYDVKM. The CDR3 length is 16 residues. Written as DNA, the CDR3 is TGTGCCAGCGCCGGGACATTAAGCGGGGCATCCTACGAGCAGTACTTC. Encoded protein: CASAGTLSGASYEQYF.

V usage is TRBV2 and J usage is TRBJ2-1, with D possibly matching TRBD1 (6 bases). V shed 5 bases and J shed 1 base, with 12 bases lying between them. CDR1 and CDR2 (germline): SNHLY, FYNNEI. This CDR3 is 15 amino acids long. DNA of the CDR3: TGTGCCAGCAGTCCTCAGGGGTTGTCCTACAATGAGCAGTTCTTC. The encoded protein is CASSPQGLSYNEQFF.

This chain connects TRBV9 to TRBJ2-7; weak D call: TRBD2 (5 bases). Germline V CDR1 and CDR2: SGDLS, YYNGEE. The CDR3 is made up of 11 amino acids. Trimming took 3 bases from V and 6 from J, leaving 7 bases between them. CDR3 nucleotides: TGTGCCAGCAGCGACAGCGGCGAGCAGTACTTC. Its protein product is CASSDSGEQYF.